The T cell receptor beta chain described here comes from a study of T-cell reconstitution after alpha-beta-depleted transplantation in children. A library of TCRbeta sequences, prepared with unique molecular identifiers, was generated. TCRdb ran MiXCR on the PCR reads and lists one entry per CDR3 protein. The sample shows hundreds of thousands of distinct CDR3 sequences, roughly 33% of them seen only once. Germline V gives CDR1 DFQATT, CDR2 SNEGSKA (reference sequence). This CDR3 has 14 residues. With 6 bases clipped from V and 3 bases from J, the junction kept 7 bases outside the gene matches. The sequencing here drew on PBMCs from the stem cell graft donor, taken from the stem cell graft. This chain links TRBV20-1 with TRBJ2-3, with 9 bases lining up with TRBD1. This TCR came from a human donor who donated a stem cell graft to a child with aplastic anemia. This chain's CDR3 is CSAGGDRGTDTQYF. CDR3 DNA sequence: TGCAGTGCAGGGGGTGACAGGGGGACAGATACGCAGTATTTT.